This TCR beta chain emerged from a study of cytomegalovirus exposure and HLA in healthy donors. Study-level findings and limits: According to reports, the classifier identified cytomegalovirus status with high specificity and sensitivity.

Assay used: immunoSEQ multiplex PCR; TCRdb lists only in-frame clones, some missing. The profile shows around 170,000 clones, around 85% of them singletons. As for this clone: Its antigen is currently unknown.

This CDR3 is built from 16 residues. Germline V lookup: CDR1 SGHVS, CDR2 FNYEAQ. V lost 4 bases to trimming and J lost 4 bases, with 19 bases between them. The sequenced sample was PBMCs. This receptor was taken from a man between 18 and 29 years old in good health and CMV-seropositive. V usage is TRBV7-6 and J usage is TRBJ2-5; unclear D gene. DNA of the CDR3: TGTGCCAGCAGCTCCCGAGGTAGCCGAGTGAGAGAGACCCAGTACTTC. This encodes CASSSRGSRVRETQYF.